This T cell receptor beta chain came from a study of T-cell memory formation after mild COVID-19. This CDR3 is 11 amino acids long. Trimming left V 6 bases short and J 5 bases short, with 10 bases between. In germline, CDR1 is SQVTM, CDR2 ANQGSEA. As to this clonotype: Its specificity is unknown.

MiXCR, applied by TCRdb to the 5' RACE reads, yields one record per CDR3 protein. The sample holds under 200,000 distinct CDR3 sequences; 11% are singletons and the top ten take 3.5% to 4%. Overall study results and limits: In second-wave clones peaking day 37, SARS-CoV-2 specificity remained unconfirmed. Clones that shrank (day 15 to 85) were balanced CD4/CD8, whereas later expanders leaned CD4+. Shrinking CD4+ clones were chiefly CM and EM; CD8+ ones were chiefly EMRA. Pre-infection memory already had some responding clones, implying cross-reactive memory joined.

Sequenced input: PBMCs or a T cell subset sorted from them (not recorded which). The chain is built from TRBV29-1 and TRBJ1-2; no clear D gene. This receptor was obtained from a young man who had mild COVID-19 (a few samples of this study predate the infection). Cell type and time point are not known. CDR3 amino acids: CSVPRGYGYTF. Written as DNA, the CDR3 is TGCAGCGTCCCTCGCGGGTATGGCTACACCTTC.